The 27 T cell receptor beta chains below come from one sample, sequenced in a study of molecular identifiers for immune sequencing clone quantification. Each CDR3 protein is one row after TCRdb ran MiXCR on the PCR reads. The sample consists of about 510,000 distinct CDR3 sequences, around 23% of them appearing once. Material: naive CD8+ T cells from blood, with Jurkat cell RNA spiked in. Subset specified: FACS-sorted CD8+CD4-CCR7+CD45RA+ naive T cells. The receptors stem from a human donor in good health. Some libraries in this study had Jurkat cell RNA spiked in.

This clonotype was seen a few times. This chain links TRBV28 with TRBJ2-5, with D perhaps TRBD2 (6 bases). The CDR3 runs 15 residues. V gave up 4 bases and J gave up 3 bases, with 15 bases separating them. Germline V gives CDR1 MDHEN, CDR2 SYDVKM. The CDR3 sequence: CASSSGGTPKETQYF. In DNA form, the CDR3 reads TGTGCCAGCAGTTCCGGCGGGACTCCAAAAGAGACCCAGTACTTC.

A few counts support this clonotype. One end of the junction does not line up with germline, which may come from a read error. This chain connects TRBV13 to TRBJ2-1, with D possibly being TRBD1 or TRBD2 (5 bases each). Germline V gives CDR1 PRHDT, CDR2 FYEKMQ (reference sequence). The CDR3 sequence is 16 residues long. The CDR3: CASSGGPSNSNNEQFF. CDR3 DNA: TGTGCCAGCAGCGGGGGACCCAGCAACTCCAACAATGAGCAGTTCTTC. Variable domain in full (rest from reference TRBV13 and TRBJ2-1): AAGVIQSPRHLIKEKRETATLKCYPIPRHDTVYWYQQGPGQDPQFLISFYEKMQSDKGSIPDRFSAQQFSDYHSELNMSSLELGDSALYFCASSGGPSNSNNEQFFGPGTRLTVL.

This clonotype was found a few times. The chain combines TRBV10-2 with TRBJ1-1, with a tentative D call TRBD1 (6 bases). The CDR3 length is 12 residues. V gave up 7 bases and J gave up 1 base, with 7 bases separating them. CDR1 is WSHSY and CDR2 is SAAADI in the germline V gene. CDR3 residues: CASTDRNTEAFF. The CDR3 DNA is TGCGCCAGCACGGACAGGAACACTGAAGCTTTCTTT.

A note on this clonotype: One end of the junction fails to match germline, which may point to a read error. The chain is built from TRBV14 and TRBJ1-1, with a tentative D call TRBD1 (6 bases). Germline-derived CDR1 and CDR2 are SGHDN and FVKESK. The CDR3 length is 15 residues. The CDR3 loop reads CASSQGAWGGREACF. For the CDR3, the DNA is TGTGCCAGCAGCCAAGGGGCCTGGGGGGGGCGAGAAGCTTGCTTT.

The J gene is TRBJ2-2, the V gene TRBV6-5; D might be TRBD1 (6 bases). Trimming removed 2 bases at V and 4 bases at J, with 11 bases between. In germline, CDR1 is MNHEY, CDR2 SVGAGI. This CDR3 is built from 15 residues. The CDR3: CASSYGGVGTGELFF. The CDR3 coding sequence is TGTGCCAGCAGTTACGGGGGCGTGGGCACCGGGGAGCTGTTTTTT.

This clonotype was seen a handful of times. The rearrangement uses TRBV6-2 or TRBV6-3 and TRBJ1-5; weak D call: TRBD1 (5 bases). V was shortened by 5 bases and J by 4 bases, with 15 bases between the two germline ends. The germline V gene encodes CDR1 MNHEY and CDR2 SVGEGT. CDR3 length: 15 residues. In nucleotides, the CDR3 is TGTGCCAGCAGTCAGCACTGGGACGGGAATCAGCCCCAGCATTTT. Residues: CASSQHWDGNQPQHF.

DNA of the CDR3: TGTGCCAGCAGCCGACTAGCGGGGAACACCGGGGAGCTGTTTTTT. Amino acids: CASSRLAGNTGELFF. The chain uses TRBV7-9 and TRBJ2-2; TRBD2 matches at 10 bases. From germline, CDR1 is SEHNR and CDR2 FQNEAQ (reference sequence). The CDR3 runs 15 residues. The ends lost 5 bases at V and 1 base at J; junction bases unmatched: 1.

The table lists this clonotype with many counts. The V and J genes are TRBV7-9 and TRBJ1-1; D is unresolved. Trimming pared 4 bases from V and 2 bases from J, leaving 14 bases between. This CDR3 is 15 amino acids long. From germline, CDR1 is SEHNR and CDR2 FQNEAQ (reference sequence). The CDR3: CASSSTFEPNTEAFF. The CDR3 nucleotides are TGTGCCAGCAGCTCGACTTTTGAGCCCAACACTGAAGCTTTCTTT.

Note on this clonotype: Since a much larger clone is just one base distant, this may be a read error. V usage is TRBV6-2 or TRBV6-3 and J usage is TRBJ2-4, with 11 nucleotides matching TRBD1. This CDR3 is 15 amino acids long. The germline V gene has CDR1 MNHEY and CDR2 SVGEGT. Here the CDR3 reads CASSRDRGAKNIKYF. The DNA of the CDR3 is TGTGCCAGCAGTCGGGACAGGGGGGCCAAAAACATTAAGTACTTC.

The chain is built from TRBV27 and TRBJ2-2; possibly TRBD1 for D (5 bases). CDR3 length: 15 amino acids. V lost 4 bases, J lost 0 bases, and 9 bases lay in between. From germline, CDR1 is MNHEY and CDR2 SMNVEV (reference sequence). Here the CDR3 reads CASSYETANTGELFF. The CDR3 nucleotides read TGTGCCAGCAGTTACGAGACAGCGAACACCGGGGAGCTGTTTTTT.

This chain joins TRBV19 and TRBJ1-1, with a weak D call TRBD1 (5 bases). Deletions cut 4 bases from V and 2 bases from J, with 8 bases between. The CDR3 has 13 residues. Per germline, CDR1 LNHDA and CDR2 SQIVND (reference sequence). The CDR3 nucleotides read TGTGCCAGTAGTAGACAGCCCAACACTGAAGCTTTCTTT. Amino acids: CASSRQPNTEAFF.

The rearrangement links TRBV3-1 to TRBJ2-6; D ambiguous. V was shortened by 2 bases and J by 2 bases, with 10 bases between the two germline ends. The CDR3 is 16 amino acids. Germline lookup yields CDR1 LGHDT and CDR2 YNNKEL (reference sequence). CDR3 coding DNA: TGTGCCAGCAGCCAAACCGTCAGGACTGGGGCCAACGTCCTGACTTTC. Protein product: CASSQTVRTGANVLTF.

V usage is TRBV11-2 and J usage is TRBJ1-4; TRBD1 might be the D (6 bases). Germline V gene sequence: CDR1 SGHAT, CDR2 FQNNGV. This CDR3 has 15 amino acids. The germline V and J ends were trimmed by 5 bases and 8 bases, with 18 bases remaining between them. The CDR3: CASSPENRVTEKLFF. In DNA form, the CDR3 reads TGTGCCAGCAGCCCAGAAAACAGGGTTACCGAAAAACTGTTTTTT.

The chain links TRBV19 to TRBJ1-5; tentative D call: TRBD1 (6 bases). Per the germline V gene, CDR1 is LNHDA and CDR2 is SQIVND (reference sequence). V lost 5 bases, J lost 5 bases, and 10 bases lay in between. This CDR3 has 13 residues. The CDR3 is CASSVSGDQPQHF. The DNA of the CDR3 is TGTGCCAGTAGTGTCTCAGGGGATCAGCCCCAGCATTTT.

J is TRBJ1-1 and V is TRBV21-1; TRBD1 was called by the table and not checked on the DNA. TRBV21-1 is a pseudogene. The CDR3 contains 17 residues. CDR3 bases: TGTGCCAGCAGCAAAGCGAGTAAGGGACAGGGGGCCGCTGAAGCTTTCTTT. Translation gives CASSKASKGQGAAEAFF.

This clonotype was observed at least ten times. This chain connects TRBV5-4 to TRBJ1-3; 7 bases line up with TRBD1. Germline CDR1 and CDR2: SGHNT and YYREEE (reference sequence). The CDR3 is made up of 16 amino acids. The V segment lost 5 bases and the J segment 2 bases; nucleotides outside the gene matches: 10. For the CDR3, the DNA is TGTGCCAGCAGTACCAACAGGGGCACGGCTGGAAACACCATATATTTT. Protein: CASSTNRGTAGNTIYF.

The chain links TRBV7-6 to TRBJ2-7, with 10 bases fitting TRBD1. The V and J ends lost 5 bases and 4 bases, in that order; junction bases with no gene match: 8. In germline, CDR1 is SGHVS, CDR2 FNYEAQ. The CDR3 spans 15 residues. The CDR3 nucleotides read TGTGCCAGCAGCCGAGGGACAGGGGCTGGGTACGAGCAGTACTTC. It codes for CASSRGTGAGYEQYF. Full variable domain (missing parts from reference TRBV7-6 and TRBJ2-7): GAGVSQSPRYKVTKRGQDVALRCDPISGHVSLYWYRQALGQGPEFLTYFNYEAQQDKSGLPNDRFSAERPEGSISTLTIQRTEQRDSAMYRCASSRGTGAGYEQYFGPGTRLTVT.

V gene TRBV9 combines with J gene TRBJ2-3, with D possibly matching TRBD1 (5 bases). CDR1 and CDR2 from the germline V gene are SGDLS and YYNGEE. The CDR3 contains 18 residues. Trimming took off 3 bases at V and 4 bases at J, with 24 bases between the two ends. This chain's CDR3 is CASSGKGVVSPIADTQYF. In DNA, the CDR3 is TGTGCCAGCAGCGGGAAAGGGGTCGTCTCCCCCATCGCAGATACGCAGTATTTT.

This clonotype was counted many times. This chain links TRBV4-1 with TRBJ1-1; D unresolved. V lost 3 bases, J lost 4 bases, and 21 bases lay in between. Germline loops: CDR1 MGHRA, CDR2 YSYEKL. The CDR3 spans 17 residues. The CDR3 loop is CASSQAPNLGSSTEAFF. DNA of the CDR3: TGCGCCAGCAGCCAGGCCCCTAACCTCGGGAGTTCCACTGAAGCTTTCTTT.

About this clonotype itself: A much larger clone lies a single base off, so this may be a read error. The genes are TRBV5-3 and TRBJ1-1, with TRBD1 matching 8 bases. TRBV5-3 is an ORF, with its function uncertain. The CDR3 sequence is 14 residues long. CDR3 nucleotides: TGTGCCACCACACCAGGGGGCTTGGACACTGAAACTTTCTTT. Its translation: CATTPGGLDTETFF.

This clonotype was picked up a small number of times. This may stem from a read error, because a much larger clone lies one nucleotide away. V is TRBV20-1 and J is TRBJ2-1; the D call may be TRBD1 or TRBD2 (5 bases each). This CDR3 has 14 amino acids. Germline-derived CDR1 and CDR2 are DFQATT and SNEGSKA (reference sequence). V lost 3 bases and J 11 bases, leaving 20 bases between the germline ends. CDR3 sequence reads: CSARAGTSGPKQFF. DNA for the CDR3: TGCAGTGCTAGGGCCGGGACCTCAGGTCCTAAGCAGTTCTTC.

The J gene is TRBJ2-7, the V gene TRBV27, with TRBD2 matching over 13 bases. Trimming removed 5 bases from V and 1 base from J; junction bases left unmatched: 8. The germline gives CDR1 MNHEY, CDR2 SMNVEV (reference sequence). The CDR3 spans 17 residues. The CDR3: CASSLTSGRAGSYEQYF. The CDR3 DNA follows: TGTGCCAGCAGTCTTACTAGCGGGAGGGCCGGGTCCTACGAGCAGTACTTC.

This clonotype was recorded a few times. The chain has TRBV3-1 and TRBJ2-1; 10 nucleotides agree with TRBD2. V lost 4 bases and J lost 7; bases outside the gene matches: 16. The CDR3 covers 18 residues. In germline, CDR1 is LGHDT, CDR2 YNNKEL (reference sequence). The DNA for the CDR3 is TGTGCCAGCAGCCTGCGTTTGGGGAGCGGGGGGGCTGTAAATGAGCAGTTCTTC. This sequence encodes CASSLRLGSGGAVNEQFF.

This chain links TRBV20-1 with TRBJ2-7; TRBD2 agrees at 11 bases. Per the germline V gene, CDR1 is DFQATT and CDR2 is SNEGSKA (reference sequence). This CDR3 is 15 amino acids long. With 4 bases clipped from V and 3 bases from J, the junction kept 8 bases outside the gene matches. This CDR3 reads CSATAGTSGGYEQYF. CDR3 DNA: TGCAGTGCTACAGCAGGGACTAGCGGAGGCTACGAGCAGTACTTC.

About this clonotype itself: A read error is possible here, since a much larger clone lies one base away. The chain combines TRBV24-1 with TRBJ2-1; no clear D gene. This CDR3 comprises 16 residues. The germline CDR1 and CDR2 sequences are KGHDR and SFDVKD. The CDR3 is CTTSDQTVRGYNEQFF. Here the CDR3 DNA reads TGTACCACCAGTGATCAGACGGTAAGAGGCTACAATGAGCAGTTCTTC.

The chain has TRBV18 and TRBJ1-2; D unresolved. Germline V gives CDR1 KGHSH, CDR2 LQKENI. The CDR3 has 15 amino acids. V lost 3 bases, J lost 6 bases, and 17 bases lay in between. This CDR3 reads CASSPPEGSAHGYTF. CDR3 DNA: TGTGCCAGCTCACCCCCAGAGGGAAGCGCTCATGGCTACACCTTC.

This clonotype was observed once. This may be a read error: a much more frequent sequence differs by one nucleotide. The chain employs TRBV4-3 and TRBJ1-2; D gene ambiguous. Germline V gene data show CDR1 as LGHNA and CDR2 as YSLEER. This CDR3 contains 15 residues. For the CDR3, the DNA is TGCGCCAGCAGCCAAGAGCTAGGGAGTAACTATGGCTACGCCTTC. Residues: CASSQELGSNYGYAF.